This T cell receptor beta chain stems from a study of blood T cell repertoires in COVID-19 (TCRdb year 2020). For the wider study: The collaborator samples originated in the United States, Italy and Spain and spanned the acute and convalescent phases of COVID-19. The material from the prospective study consisted of cDNA or gDNA derived from T cells, B-cell-depleted T cells, or PBMCs. The dataset comprised deeply sampled blood TCRbeta repertoires from subjects exposed to, actively infected with, or recovered from COVID-19. The repertoires were made available in a free public database intended to serve as a resource for research on the immune response to SARS-CoV-2. The samples were drawn from two sources: the first 160 participants of the ongoing ImmuneRACE study, and fewer than 1,500 subjects contributed by 6 global collaborators. Nearly every sample came with metadata listing a de-identified subject ID, COVID-19 status, age in years and sex. Where HLA class I and class II types were available, the types were taken from metadata supplied by the sample provider, not from assay-based typing. What the work shows at the level of the full study, not this receptor alone: Clinical and demographic metadata were provided uncurated, with the amount varying by source and participant.

The germline V gene supplies CDR1 MNHEY and CDR2 SVGAGI. Taken from cysteine to phenylalanine, the CDR3 has 12 residues. Here the CDR3 DNA is all that survives: 36 bases in frame from base 1. With regard to this clone: Its antigen specificity is not known. Base qualities were left out, and no much larger clone turns up one base away.

The immunoSEQ Assay, a bias-controlled multiplex PCR, was used to amplify TCRbeta CDR3 regions from genomic DNA. Processing in the source paper ran as follows. Nucleated cell counts per sample were estimated from amplification of reference gene primers within the assay. To quantify the absolute abundance of each unique TCRbeta CDR3 rearrangement, sequence reads were collapsed and filtered. For each sample, productive Simpson clonality was calculated as the square root of Simpson's diversity index over productive rearrangements. The table comes from immuneACCESS by way of TCRdb, which keeps in-frame sequences with V and J called. Part of the clones is missing from these tables; in studies checked, under half for an unresolved V gene and the rest for unknown reasons. V and J calls plus clone size are reproduced from that table; the DNA served to infer D and trimming. This sample is represented by 150,000 to 200,000 clones; 90% of them were singletons. Roughly a sixth of the sample belongs to the ten largest clones.

The collaborating institutions used their own protocols to collect whole blood in K2EDTA tubes. For TCRbeta analysis, collaborators shipped samples in one of three forms: frozen whole blood, isolated PBMCs, or DNA extracted from either of those sample types. The chain is assembled from TRBV6-5 and TRBJ1-2; the best D guess is TRBD1, with 6 bases matching. The sample taken for sequencing was peripheral blood. The TCR comes from a man in his 60s with active or convalescent COVID-19. The DNA reads TGTGCGATAGGGGGGGCCGCCTATGGCTACACCTTC. The resulting protein is CAIGGAAYGYTF.